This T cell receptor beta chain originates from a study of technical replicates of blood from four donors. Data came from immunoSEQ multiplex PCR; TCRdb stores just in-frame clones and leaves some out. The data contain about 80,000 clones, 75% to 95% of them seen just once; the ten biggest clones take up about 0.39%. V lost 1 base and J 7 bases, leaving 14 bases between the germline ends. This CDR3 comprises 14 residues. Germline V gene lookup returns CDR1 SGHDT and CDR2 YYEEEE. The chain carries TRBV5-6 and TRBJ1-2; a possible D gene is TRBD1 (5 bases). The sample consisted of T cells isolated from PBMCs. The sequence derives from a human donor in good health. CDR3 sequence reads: CASSLRETEVGYTF. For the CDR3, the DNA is TGTGCCAGCAGCTTGCGCGAGACAGAAGTTGGCTACACCTTC.